This TCR beta chain was identified during a study of cytomegalovirus exposure and HLA in healthy donors. Trimming removed 2 bases at V and 5 bases at J, with 4 bases between. The CDR3 has 11 amino acids. Germline CDR1 reads SNHLY; CDR2 reads FYNNEI. As for this clone: Its antigen remains unknown.

Amplification used 60 Vbeta primers and 13 Jbeta primers. Only in-frame clones appear in the TCRdb table, and some are missing; sequencing was by immunoSEQ multiplex PCR. The table shows 150,000 to 200,000 clones, with about three quarters occurring only once. Broader study findings: In a later analysis, at a false discovery rate of 0.05, some 17,000 TCR beta sequences were associated with HLA alleles.

Donors showed nominal health when sampled, although they likely had unrecorded immune exposures. Source material: PBMCs. The V call is TRBV2, the J call TRBJ2-7; D not certain. This clonotype was sampled from a female donor in good health and CMV-seronegative. The CDR3 DNA is TGTGCCAGCAGTGAATTTAACGAGCAGTACTTC. Encoded protein: CASSEFNEQYF.